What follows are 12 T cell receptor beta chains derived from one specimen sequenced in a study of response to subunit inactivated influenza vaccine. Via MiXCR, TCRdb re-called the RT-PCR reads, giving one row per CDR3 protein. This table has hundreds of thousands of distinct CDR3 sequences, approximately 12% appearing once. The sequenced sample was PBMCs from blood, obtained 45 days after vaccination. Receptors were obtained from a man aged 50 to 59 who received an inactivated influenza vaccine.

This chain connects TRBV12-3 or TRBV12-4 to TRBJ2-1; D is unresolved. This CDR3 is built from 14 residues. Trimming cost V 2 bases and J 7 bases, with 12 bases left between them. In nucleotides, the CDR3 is TGTGCCAGCAGTTTATTGGGTAGGGTGAATGAGCAGTTCTTC. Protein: CASSLLGRVNEQFF.

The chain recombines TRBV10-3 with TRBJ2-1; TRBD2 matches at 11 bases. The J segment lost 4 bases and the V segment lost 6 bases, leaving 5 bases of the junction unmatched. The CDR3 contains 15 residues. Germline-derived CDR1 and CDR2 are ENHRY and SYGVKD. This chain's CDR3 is CAISPGLAAYNEQFF. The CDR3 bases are TGTGCCATCAGCCCGGGACTAGCGGCTTACAATGAGCAGTTCTTC.

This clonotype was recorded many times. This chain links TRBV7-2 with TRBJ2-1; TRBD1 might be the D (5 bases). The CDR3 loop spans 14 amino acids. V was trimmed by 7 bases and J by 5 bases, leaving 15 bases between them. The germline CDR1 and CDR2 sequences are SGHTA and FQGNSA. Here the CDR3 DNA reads TGTGCCAGCAATTTGGGATTGGGGCACAATGAGCAGTTCTTC. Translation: CASNLGLGHNEQFF.

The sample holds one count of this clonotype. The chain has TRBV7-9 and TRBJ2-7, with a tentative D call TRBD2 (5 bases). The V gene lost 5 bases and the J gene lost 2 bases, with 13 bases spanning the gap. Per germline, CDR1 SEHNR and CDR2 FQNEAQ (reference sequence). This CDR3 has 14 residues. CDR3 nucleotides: TGTGCCAGCAGCCCCGGGATGTACACCTACGAGCAGTACTTC. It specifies CASSPGMYTYEQYF.

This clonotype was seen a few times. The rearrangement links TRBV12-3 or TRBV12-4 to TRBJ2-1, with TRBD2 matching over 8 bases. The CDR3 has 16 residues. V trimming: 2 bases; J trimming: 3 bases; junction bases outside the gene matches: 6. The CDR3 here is CASSLTSGGYYNEQFF. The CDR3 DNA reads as TGTGCCAGCAGTTTAACTAGCGGAGGGTACTACAATGAGCAGTTCTTC.

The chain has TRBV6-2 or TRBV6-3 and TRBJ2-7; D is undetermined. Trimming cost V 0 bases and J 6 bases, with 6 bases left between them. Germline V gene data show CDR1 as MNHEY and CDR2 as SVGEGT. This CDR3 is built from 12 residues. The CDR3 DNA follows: TGTGCCAGCAGTTACTCCTGGGCCGAGCAGTACTTC. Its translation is CASSYSWAEQYF.

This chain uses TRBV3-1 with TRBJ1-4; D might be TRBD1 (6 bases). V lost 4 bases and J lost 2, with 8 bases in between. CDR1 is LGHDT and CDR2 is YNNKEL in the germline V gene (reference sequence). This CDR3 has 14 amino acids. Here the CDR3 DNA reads TGTGCCAGCAGCCGAACAGGGACTAATGAAAAACTGTTTTTT. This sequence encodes CASSRTGTNEKLFF. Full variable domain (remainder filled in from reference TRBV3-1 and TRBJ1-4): DTAVSQTPKYLVTQMGNDKSIKCEQNLGHDTMYWYKQDSKKFLKIMFSYNNKELIINETVPNRFSPKSPDKAHLNLHINSLELGDSAVYFCASSRTGTNEKLFFGSGTQLSVL.

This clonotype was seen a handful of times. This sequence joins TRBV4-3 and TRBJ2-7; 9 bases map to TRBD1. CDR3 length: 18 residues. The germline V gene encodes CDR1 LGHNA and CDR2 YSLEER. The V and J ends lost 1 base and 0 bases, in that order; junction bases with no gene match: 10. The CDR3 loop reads CASSQGVPGQGLSYEQYF. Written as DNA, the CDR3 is TGCGCCAGCAGCCAAGGTGTCCCGGGACAGGGCCTCTCCTACGAGCAGTACTTC.

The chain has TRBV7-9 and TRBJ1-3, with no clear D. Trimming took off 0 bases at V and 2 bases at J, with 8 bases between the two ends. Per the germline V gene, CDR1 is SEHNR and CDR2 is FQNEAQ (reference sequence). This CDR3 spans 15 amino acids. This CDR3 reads CASSLAPEAGNTIYF. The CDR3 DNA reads TGTGCCAGCAGCTTAGCACCTGAGGCTGGAAACACCATATATTTT. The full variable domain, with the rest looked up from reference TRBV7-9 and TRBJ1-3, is DTGVSQNPRHKITKRGQNVTFRCDPISEHNRLYWYRQTLGQGPEFLTYFQNEAQLEKSRLLSDRFSAERPKGSFSTLEIQRTEQGDSAMYLCASSLAPEAGNTIYFGEGSWLTVV.

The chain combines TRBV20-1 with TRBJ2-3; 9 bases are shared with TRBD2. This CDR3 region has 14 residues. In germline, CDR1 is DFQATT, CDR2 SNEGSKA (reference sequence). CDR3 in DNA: TGCAGAGCCATCGCGGGAGGGCCGGTAGATACGCAGTATTTT. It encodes CRAIAGGPVDTQYF.

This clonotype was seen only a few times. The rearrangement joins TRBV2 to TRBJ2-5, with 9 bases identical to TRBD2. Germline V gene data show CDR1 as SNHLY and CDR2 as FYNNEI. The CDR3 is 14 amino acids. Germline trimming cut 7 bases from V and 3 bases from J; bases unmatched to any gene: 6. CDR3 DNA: TGTGCCAGCAAGTGGCTAGCGGGGAAAGAGACCCAGTACTTC. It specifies CASKWLAGKETQYF.

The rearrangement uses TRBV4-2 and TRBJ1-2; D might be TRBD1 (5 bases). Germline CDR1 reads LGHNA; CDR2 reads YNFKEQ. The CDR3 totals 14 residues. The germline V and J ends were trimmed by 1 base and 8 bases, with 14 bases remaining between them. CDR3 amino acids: CASSQGLQARGYTF. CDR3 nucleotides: TGTGCCAGCAGCCAAGGCCTACAGGCAAGAGGCTACACCTTC.